The text below deals with one TCR beta chain. Antigen unknown. The PCR was carried out with 60 Vbeta primers and 13 Jbeta primers. Using immunoSEQ multiplex PCR, the repertoire was profiled, and TCRdb retains in-frame clones only, with some absent. The top ten hold approximately 8.7% of the sample, which has about 160,000 clones, over 70% seen once. V was clipped by 2 bases and J by 0 bases; unmatched bases: 0. The CDR3 spans 16 residues. The germline V gene encodes CDR1 SGHTA and CDR2 FQGTGA. The data stem from a study of cytomegalovirus exposure and HLA in healthy donors. Whole-study results and caveats: With later analysis, a missense DCLRE1C variant became linked to TCR beta V- and J-gene trimming. Some TCR beta chains (roughly 150 of them) were listed as cytomegalovirus-associated. Later work found that TCR association rates differed between HLA loci; DRB1 had the most and HLA-C the fewest.

The receptor comes from a young man in good health and CMV-seropositive. The sample consisted of PBMCs. V is TRBV7-3 and J is TRBJ1-6; 8 bases are shared with TRBD1. The CDR3 DNA follows: TGTGCCAGCAGCTTAGGGACAGGCTCCTATAATTCACCCCTCCACTTT. Translating it yields CASSLGTGSYNSPLHF. The full variable domain, with the rest looked up from reference TRBV7-3 and TRBJ1-6, is GAGVSQTPSNKVTEKGKYVELRCDPISGHTALYWYRQSLGQGPEFLIYFQGTGAADDSGLPNDRFFAVRPEGSVSTLKIQRTERGDSAVYLCASSLGTGSYNSPLHFGNGTRLTVT.